A selection of T cell receptor beta chains follows, all from one sample in a study of cytomegalovirus exposure and HLA in healthy donors. The repertoire was sequenced with immunoSEQ multiplex PCR; TCRdb's copy has only in-frame clones and lacks some. The table includes some 110,000 clones, about 87% detected once. Sequencing was carried out using PBMCs. The receptors come from a woman aged 18-30 years in good health and CMV-seropositive. CDR3s include the opening cysteine and the closing phenylalanine or tryptophan. D genes are given only for firm matches. Where a row states a size, it is once, few, many or the class of an expanded clone; other rows omit it.

TRBJ1-1 | TRBV10-3 | . | 13 | . | CAISEGPNTEAFF | TGTGCCATCAGTGAGGGCCCGAACACTGAAGCTTTCTTT
TRBJ2-2 | TRBV9 | . | 15 | . | CASSATGDYPGELFF | TGTGCCAGCAGCGCGACAGGGGACTACCCCGGGGAGCTGTTTTTT
TRBJ2-3 | TRBV19 | few | 14 | TRBD1 | CASQRDRGTDTQYF | TGTGCCAGTCAACGGGACAGGGGCACAGATACGCAGTATTTT
TRBJ2-7 | TRBV11-3 | few | 17 | TRBD2 | CASSLGWTSGGAYEQYF | TGTGCCAGCAGCTTAGGATGGACTAGCGGGGGCGCCTACGAGCAGTACTTC
TRBJ2-4 | TRBV4-1 | . | 17 | TRBD1 | CASSQPSGGLAKNIQYF | TGCGCCAGCAGCCAACCTTCAGGGGGTCTAGCCAAAAACATTCAGTACTTC
TRBJ1-1 | TRBV20-1 | . | 10 | . | CSANDSEAFF | TGCAGTGCGAACGACAGTGAAGCTTTCTTT
TRBJ2-1 | TRBV9 | . | 15 | TRBD2 | CASSTSGSSYNEQFF | TGTGCCAGCAGCACTAGCGGGAGCTCCTACAATGAGCAGTTCTTC
TRBJ1-6 | TRBV19 | . | 15 | TRBD1 | CASSIDGTGVSPLHF | TGTGCCAGTAGTATAGATGGGACAGGGGTTTCACCCCTCCACTTT
TRBJ2-2 | TRBV5-1 | . | 16 | . | CASSLAGGLNTGELFF | TGCGCCAGCAGCTTGGCGGGGGGCTTGAACACCGGGGAGCTGTTTTTT
TRBJ2-5 | TRBV6-1 | . | 15 | TRBD2 | CASIPGLALQETQYF | TGTGCCAGCATCCCGGGACTAGCGTTGCAAGAGACCCAGTACTTC
TRBJ2-4 | TRBV6-6 | . | 14 | . | CASSKELAKNIQYF | TGTGCCAGCAGTAAGGAGTTAGCCAAAAACATTCAGTACTTC
TRBJ2-3 | TRBV7-2 | . | 18 | . | CASSLRHQQGRTTDTQYF | TGTGCCAGCAGCCTTCGACATCAACAGGGGAGGACCACAGATACGCAGTATTTT
TRBJ2-5 | TRBV2 | once | 13 | . | CASSESRKETQYF | TGTGCCAGCAGTGAGAGCAGGAAAGAGACCCAGTACTTC
TRBJ2-7 | TRBV29-1 | . | 18 | TRBD1 | CSVETPPSGQGVSYEQYF | TGCAGCGTTGAAACCCCGCCGAGTGGACAGGGGGTCTCCTACGAGCAGTACTTC
TRBJ2-7 | TRBV28 | . | 13 | . | CASSGVRAYEQYF | TGTGCCAGCAGCGGGGTTAGAGCCTACGAGCAGTACTTC
TRBJ2-1 | TRBV15 | . | 15 | TRBD1 | CATSRGQASYNEQFF | TGTGCCACCAGCAGGGGACAGGCCTCCTACAATGAGCAGTTCTTC
TRBJ2-2 | TRBV18 | . | 17 | TRBD2 | CASSPSGLAGNTGELFF | TGTGCCAGCTCACCCTCTGGACTAGCGGGGAACACCGGGGAGCTGTTTTTT
TRBJ2-7 | TRBV9 | many | 13 | . | CASSVRTEGEQYF | TGTGCCAGCAGCGTAAGGACTGAGGGCGAGCAGTACTTC
TRBJ1-5 | TRBV7-6 | . | 16 | TRBD1 | CASSLGAGGSNQPQHF | TGTGCCAGCAGCTTAGGGGCAGGGGGCAGCAATCAGCCCCAGCATTTT
TRBJ2-3 | TRBV9 | . | 13 | . | CASSVDRVDTQYF | TGTGCCAGCAGCGTAGACAGGGTTGATACGCAGTATTTT
TRBJ1-5 | TRBV7-2 | . | 13 | . | CASSLDRNQPQHF | TGTGCCAGCAGCTTAGACAGGAATCAGCCCCAGCATTTT
TRBJ1-2 | TRBV10-1 | . | 13 | . | CASSKGDGYGYTF | TGCGCCAGCAGTAAAGGGGATGGCTATGGCTACACCTTC
TRBJ2-1 | TRBV7-2 | . | 15 | TRBD2 | CASSPQRGGPNEQFF | TGTGCCAGCAGCCCCCAGCGGGGGGGGCCGAATGAGCAGTTCTTC
TRBJ1-5 | TRBV27 | . | 16 | TRBD1 | CASMTGYHYSNQPQHF | TGTGCCAGCATGACAGGGTATCATTATAGCAATCAGCCCCAGCATTTT
TRBJ1-1 | TRBV6-5 | . | 12 | . | CASSSMNTEAFF | TGTGCCAGCAGTTCTATGAACACTGAAGCTTTCTTT
TRBJ2-5 | TRBV25-1 | . | 15 | . | CASSVDLSGPETQYF | TGTGCCAGCAGTGTAGATCTCTCAGGGCCGGAGACCCAGTACTTC
TRBJ2-1 | TRBV4-2 | . | 16 | TRBD2 | CASSQDPSGTYNEQFF | TGTGCCAGCAGCCAAGACCCTAGCGGGACCTACAATGAGCAGTTCTTC
TRBJ1-1 | TRBV25-1 | . | 14 | . | CASRERRGGGEAFF | TGTGCCAGCAGGGAGAGGAGGGGTGGGGGTGAAGCTTTCTTT
TRBJ1-1 | TRBV9 | . | 18 | . | CASSVEVSRGSLNTEAFF | TGTGCCAGCAGCGTAGAAGTCAGTCGGGGGTCCTTGAACACTGAAGCTTTCTTT
TRBJ1-5 | TRBV5-1 | . | 16 | . | CASSRDGSSSNQPQHF | TGCGCCAGCAGCCGTGACGGGAGCTCGAGCAATCAGCCCCAGCATTTT
TRBJ1-1 | TRBV28 | . | 17 | TRBD1 | CASSSGQGETLNTEAFF | TGTGCCAGCAGTTCGGGACAGGGGGAAACACTGAACACTGAAGCTTTCTTT
TRBJ2-1 | TRBV7-9 | . | 16 | TRBD2 | CASSIPGLDLGDEQFF | TGTGCCAGCAGCATCCCGGGACTAGACTTAGGGGATGAGCAGTTCTTC
TRBJ1-6 | TRBV4-1 | few | 14 | TRBD1 | CASSHPGQNSPLHF | TGCGCCAGCAGCCATCCGGGACAGAATTCACCCCTCCACTTT